Sequencing of this T cell receptor beta chain was carried out in a study of human T cells and chemical hapten exposure. Looking at the study overall: Minor volume differences among pooled libraries chiefly drove per-sample TCR yield variation. Broader study findings: It was expanded TCRs that formed significantly more large CDR3 similarity clusters than controls did.

This clonotype was detected many times. What it binds is unknown. Attachment of unique molecular identifiers to individual cDNA molecules was performed in the library. TCRdb re-derived calls from the RACE reads in MiXCR, one entry per CDR3 protein. The sample holds a few hundred thousand distinct CDR3 sequences, roughly 6% seen once. Germline assignment: CDR1 SGHVS and CDR2 FNYEAQ. The CDR3 length is 16 residues. Trimming took 4 bases from V and 0 from J, leaving 12 bases between them. The sample's time point: patch test 2, 6 weeks after DPC sensitization. Noted treatment: therapeutic diphenylcyclopropenone sensitization with weekly scalp DPC.

The V and J genes are TRBV7-6 and TRBJ1-4; D might be TRBD1 (5 bases). This material consisted of whole blood, taken in connection with sensitization to the hapten diphenylcyclopropenone (DPC). The TCR sequence derives from a woman aged 18-35 years with alopecia areata. Some clones in this sample may be carry-over from other donors' samples. CDR3 loop: CASSWGGKATNEKLFF. CDR3 in DNA: TGTGCCAGCAGCTGGGGGGGAAAGGCAACTAATGAAAAACTGTTTTTT.